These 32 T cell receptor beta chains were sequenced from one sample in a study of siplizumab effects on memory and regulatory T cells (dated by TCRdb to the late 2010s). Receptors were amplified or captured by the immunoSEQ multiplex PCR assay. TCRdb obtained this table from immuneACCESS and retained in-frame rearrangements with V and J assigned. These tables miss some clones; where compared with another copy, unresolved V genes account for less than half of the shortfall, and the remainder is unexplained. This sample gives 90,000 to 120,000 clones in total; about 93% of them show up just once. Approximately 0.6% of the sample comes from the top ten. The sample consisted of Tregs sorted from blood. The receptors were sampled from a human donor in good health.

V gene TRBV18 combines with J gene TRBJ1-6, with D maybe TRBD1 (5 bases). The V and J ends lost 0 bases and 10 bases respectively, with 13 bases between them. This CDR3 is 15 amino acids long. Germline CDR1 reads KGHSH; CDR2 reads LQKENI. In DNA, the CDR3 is TGTGCCAGCTCACCACCGTTCAGGGCTGGATCACCCCTCCACTTT. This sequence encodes CASSPPFRAGSPLHF.

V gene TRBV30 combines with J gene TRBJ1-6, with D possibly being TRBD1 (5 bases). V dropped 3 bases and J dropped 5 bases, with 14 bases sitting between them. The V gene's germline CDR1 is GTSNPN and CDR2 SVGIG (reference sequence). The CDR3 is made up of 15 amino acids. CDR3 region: CAWSAGGSHNSPLHF. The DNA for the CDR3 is TGTGCCTGGAGCGCCGGGGGGAGCCATAATTCACCCCTCCACTTT.

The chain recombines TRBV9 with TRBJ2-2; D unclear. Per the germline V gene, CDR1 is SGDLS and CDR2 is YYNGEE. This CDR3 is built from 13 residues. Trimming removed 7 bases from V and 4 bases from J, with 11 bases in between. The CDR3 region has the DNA TGTGCCAGCGGAAAATTGGTCACCGGGGAGCTGTTTTTT. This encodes CASGKLVTGELFF.

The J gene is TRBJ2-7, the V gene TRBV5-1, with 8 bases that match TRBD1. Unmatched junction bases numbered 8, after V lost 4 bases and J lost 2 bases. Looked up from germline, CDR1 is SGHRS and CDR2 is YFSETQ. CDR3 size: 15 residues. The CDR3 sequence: CASSPYGQGAYEQYF. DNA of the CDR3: TGCGCCAGCAGCCCCTACGGACAGGGCGCCTACGAGCAGTACTTC.

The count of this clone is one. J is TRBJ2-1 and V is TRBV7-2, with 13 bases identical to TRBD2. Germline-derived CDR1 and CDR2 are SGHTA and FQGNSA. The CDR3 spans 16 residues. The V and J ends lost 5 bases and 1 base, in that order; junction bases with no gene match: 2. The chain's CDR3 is CASSRTSGSSYNEQFF. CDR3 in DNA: TGTGCCAGCAGCCGGACTAGCGGGAGTTCCTACAATGAGCAGTTCTTC.

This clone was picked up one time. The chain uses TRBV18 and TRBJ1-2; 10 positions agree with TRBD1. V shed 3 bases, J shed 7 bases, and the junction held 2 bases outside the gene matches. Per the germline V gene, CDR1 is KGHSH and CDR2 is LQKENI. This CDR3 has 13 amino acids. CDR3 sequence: CASSPTGGTGYTF. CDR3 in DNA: TGTGCCAGCTCACCGACAGGGGGCACTGGCTACACCTTC.

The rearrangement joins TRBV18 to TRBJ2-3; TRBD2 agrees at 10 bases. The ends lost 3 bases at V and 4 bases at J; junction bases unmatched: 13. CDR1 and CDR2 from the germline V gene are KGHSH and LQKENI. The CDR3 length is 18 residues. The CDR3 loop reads CASSPDGLVAGGPDTQYF. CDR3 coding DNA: TGTGCCAGCTCACCCGACGGTTTGGTAGCGGGAGGCCCAGATACGCAGTATTTT.

The CDR3 reads CASSYGGGNTEAFF. The CDR3, as DNA: TGTGCCAGCAGTTATGGTGGGGGGAACACTGAAGCTTTCTTT. V is TRBV6-6 and J is TRBJ1-1; tentative D call: TRBD1 (5 bases). This CDR3 has 14 residues. Trimming took 3 bases from V and 1 from J, leaving 9 bases between them. CDR1 is MNHNY, CDR2 SVGAGI, per germline (reference sequence).

CDR3 protein: CAWRYWHEQYF. The CDR3 DNA reads TGTGCCTGGAGGTACTGGCACGAGCAGTACTTC. The rearrangement joins TRBV30 to TRBJ2-7; the D is unclear. Germline CDR1 and CDR2: GTSNPN and SVGIG (reference sequence). CDR3 length: 11 amino acids. The V gene lost 3 bases and the J gene lost 5 bases, with 8 bases spanning the gap.

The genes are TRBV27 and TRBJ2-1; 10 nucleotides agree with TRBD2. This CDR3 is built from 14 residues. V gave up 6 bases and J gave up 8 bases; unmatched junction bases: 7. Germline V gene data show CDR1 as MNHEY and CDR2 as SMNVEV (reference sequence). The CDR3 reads CASSPGLAYHEQFF. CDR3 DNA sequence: TGTGCCAGCAGCCCGGGACTAGCGTACCATGAGCAGTTCTTC.

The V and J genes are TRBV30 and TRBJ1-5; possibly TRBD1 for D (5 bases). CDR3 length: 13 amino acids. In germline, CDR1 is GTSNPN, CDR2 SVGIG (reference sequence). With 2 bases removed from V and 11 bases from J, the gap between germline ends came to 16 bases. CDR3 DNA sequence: TGTGCCTGGAGTCCGGGGCCCGGGCGGTCCCAGCATTTT. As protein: CAWSPGPGRSQHF.

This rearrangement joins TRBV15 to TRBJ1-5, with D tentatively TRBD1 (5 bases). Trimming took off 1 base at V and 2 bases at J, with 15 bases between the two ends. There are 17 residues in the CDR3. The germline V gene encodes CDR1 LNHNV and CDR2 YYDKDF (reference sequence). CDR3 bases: TGTGCCACCAGCAGAGGAACGGGGGAGGTCGGCAATCAGCCCCAGCATTTT. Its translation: CATSRGTGEVGNQPQHF.

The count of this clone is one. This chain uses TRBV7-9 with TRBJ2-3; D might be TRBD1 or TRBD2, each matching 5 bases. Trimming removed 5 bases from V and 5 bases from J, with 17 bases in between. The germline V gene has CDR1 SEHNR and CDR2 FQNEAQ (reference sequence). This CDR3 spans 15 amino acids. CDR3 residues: CASSPSGPTRDTQYF. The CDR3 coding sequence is TGTGCCAGCAGCCCCTCGGGACCCACGCGAGATACGCAGTATTTT.

As DNA, the CDR3 is TGCGCCAGCAGCTTGGGACACATGAACACTGAAGCTTTCTTT. Its protein product is CASSLGHMNTEAFF. The V call is TRBV5-1, the J call TRBJ1-1; D gene unclear. V lost 0 bases, J lost 0 bases, and 6 bases lay in between. This CDR3 spans 14 amino acids. Germline V lookup: CDR1 SGHRS, CDR2 YFSETQ.

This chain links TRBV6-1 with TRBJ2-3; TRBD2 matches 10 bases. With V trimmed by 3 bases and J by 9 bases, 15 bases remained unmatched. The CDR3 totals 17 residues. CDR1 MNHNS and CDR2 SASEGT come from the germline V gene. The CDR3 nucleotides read TGTGCCAGCAGTGAGTACGCGCTCGGGGCTAGCGGGAGCACGCAGTATTTT. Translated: CASSEYALGASGSTQYF.

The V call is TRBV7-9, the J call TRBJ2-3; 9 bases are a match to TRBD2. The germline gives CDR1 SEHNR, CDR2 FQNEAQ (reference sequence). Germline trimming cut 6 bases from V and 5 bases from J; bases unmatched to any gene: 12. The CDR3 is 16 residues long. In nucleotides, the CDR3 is TGTGCCAGCAGGACCCCCAGCGGGGGGTGGGAAGATACGCAGTATTTT. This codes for CASRTPSGGWEDTQYF.

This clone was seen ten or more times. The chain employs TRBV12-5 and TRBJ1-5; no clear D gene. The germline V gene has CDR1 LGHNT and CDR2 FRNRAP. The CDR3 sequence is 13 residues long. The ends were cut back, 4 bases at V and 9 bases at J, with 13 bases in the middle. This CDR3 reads CASGSAYSSPQHF. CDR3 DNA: TGTGCTAGTGGTTCCGCCTACAGTTCGCCCCAGCATTTT. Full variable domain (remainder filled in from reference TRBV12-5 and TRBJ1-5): DARVTQTPRHKVTEMGQEVTMRCQPILGHNTVFWYRQTMMQGLELLAYFRNRAPLDDSGMPKDRFSAEMPDATLATLKIQPSEPRDSAVYFCASGSAYSSPQHFGDGTRLSIL.

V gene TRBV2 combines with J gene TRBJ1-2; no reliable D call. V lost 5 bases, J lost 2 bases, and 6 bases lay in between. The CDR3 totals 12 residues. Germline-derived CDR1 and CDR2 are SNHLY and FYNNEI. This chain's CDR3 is CASSPQNYGYTF. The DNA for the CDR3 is TGTGCCAGCAGTCCCCAGAACTATGGCTACACCTTC.

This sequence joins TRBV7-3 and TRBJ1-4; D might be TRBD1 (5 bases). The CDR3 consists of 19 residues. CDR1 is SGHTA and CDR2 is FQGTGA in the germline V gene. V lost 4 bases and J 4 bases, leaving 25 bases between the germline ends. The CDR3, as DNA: TGTGCCAGCAGCTCTCTTCGGGCAGGGAGACGTAGGTTTAATGAAAAACTGTTTTTT. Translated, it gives CASSSLRAGRRRFNEKLFF.

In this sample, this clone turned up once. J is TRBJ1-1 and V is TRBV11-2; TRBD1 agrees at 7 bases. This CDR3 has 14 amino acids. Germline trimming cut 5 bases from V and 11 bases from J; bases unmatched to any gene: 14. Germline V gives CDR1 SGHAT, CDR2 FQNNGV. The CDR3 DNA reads TGTGCCAGCAGCACCAACACAGGGGCTGTTTATGCTTTCTTT. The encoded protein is CASSTNTGAVYAFF.

The CDR3 sequence is CASSQGLAAETQYF. The CDR3 bases are TGCGCCAGCAGCCAAGGGCTAGCGGCGGAGACCCAGTACTTC. The rearrangement links TRBV4-3 to TRBJ2-5; TRBD2 agrees at 7 bases. Trimming took 1 base from V and 5 from J; bases not matched to a gene: 4. The V gene's germline CDR1 is LGHNA and CDR2 YSLEER. The CDR3 length is 14 residues.

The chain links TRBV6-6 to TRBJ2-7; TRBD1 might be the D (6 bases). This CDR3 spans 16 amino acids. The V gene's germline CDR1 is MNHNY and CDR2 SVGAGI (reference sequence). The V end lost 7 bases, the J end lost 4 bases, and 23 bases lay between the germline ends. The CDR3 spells CASTKRQATDRYEQYF. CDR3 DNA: TGTGCCAGCACCAAACGACAGGCCACAGATAGATACGAGCAGTACTTC.

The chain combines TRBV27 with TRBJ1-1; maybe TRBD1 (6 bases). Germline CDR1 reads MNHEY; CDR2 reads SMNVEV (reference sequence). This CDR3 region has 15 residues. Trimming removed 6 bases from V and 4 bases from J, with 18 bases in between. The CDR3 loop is CASRPQGIGVTEAFF. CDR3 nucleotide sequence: TGTGCCAGCAGACCCCAGGGGATTGGGGTCACTGAAGCTTTCTTT.

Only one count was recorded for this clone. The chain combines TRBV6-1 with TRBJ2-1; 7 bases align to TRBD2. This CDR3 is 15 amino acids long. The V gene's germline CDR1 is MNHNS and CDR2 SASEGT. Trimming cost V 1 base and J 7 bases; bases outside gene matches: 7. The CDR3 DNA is TGTGCCAGCAGTGAAGGGACTAGTCCCTTAAATGAGCAGTTCTTC. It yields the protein CASSEGTSPLNEQFF.

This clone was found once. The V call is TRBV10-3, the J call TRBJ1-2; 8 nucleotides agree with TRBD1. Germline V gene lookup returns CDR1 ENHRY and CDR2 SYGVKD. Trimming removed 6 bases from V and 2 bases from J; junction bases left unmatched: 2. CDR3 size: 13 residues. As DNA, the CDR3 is TGTGCCATCAGCGGACAGGGCAACTATGGCTACACCTTC. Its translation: CAISGQGNYGYTF.

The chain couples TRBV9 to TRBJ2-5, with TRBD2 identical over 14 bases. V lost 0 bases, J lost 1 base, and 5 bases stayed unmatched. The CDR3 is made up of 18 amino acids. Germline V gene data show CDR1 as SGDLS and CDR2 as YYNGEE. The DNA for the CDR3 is TGTGCCAGCAGCGTAGCCGGCGGGACTAGCGGGAGCCAAGAGACCCAGTACTTC. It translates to CASSVAGGTSGSQETQYF.

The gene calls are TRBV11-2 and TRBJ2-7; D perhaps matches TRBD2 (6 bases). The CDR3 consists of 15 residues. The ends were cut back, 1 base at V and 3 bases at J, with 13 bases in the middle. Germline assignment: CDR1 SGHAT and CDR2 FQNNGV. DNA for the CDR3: TGTGCCAGCAGCTTAGTCGGGGGAAGGAACTACGAGCAGTACTTC. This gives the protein CASSLVGGRNYEQYF.

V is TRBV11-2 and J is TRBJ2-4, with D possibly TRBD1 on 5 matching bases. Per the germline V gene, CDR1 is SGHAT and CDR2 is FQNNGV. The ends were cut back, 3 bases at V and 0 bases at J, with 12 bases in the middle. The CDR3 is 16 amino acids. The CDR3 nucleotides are TGTGCCAGCAGCTTGGAAGGGGAAGGAGCCAAAAACATTCAGTACTTC. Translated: CASSLEGEGAKNIQYF.

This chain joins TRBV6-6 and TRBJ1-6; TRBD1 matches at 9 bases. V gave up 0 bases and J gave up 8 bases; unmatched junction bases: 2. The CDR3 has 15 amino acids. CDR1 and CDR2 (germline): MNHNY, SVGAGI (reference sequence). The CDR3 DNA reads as TGTGCCAGCAGTTACTCGACAGGGGGATATTCACCCCTCCACTTT. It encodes CASSYSTGGYSPLHF.

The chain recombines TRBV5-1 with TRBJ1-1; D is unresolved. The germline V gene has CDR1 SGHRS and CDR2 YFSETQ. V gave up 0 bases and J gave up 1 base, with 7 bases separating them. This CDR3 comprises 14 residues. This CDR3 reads CASSLGQRNTEAFF. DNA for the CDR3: TGCGCCAGCAGCTTGGGGCAGAGGAACACTGAAGCTTTCTTT.

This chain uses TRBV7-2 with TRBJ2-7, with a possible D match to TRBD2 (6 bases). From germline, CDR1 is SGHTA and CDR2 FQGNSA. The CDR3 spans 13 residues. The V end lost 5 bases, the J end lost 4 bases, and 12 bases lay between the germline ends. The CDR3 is CASSRVGGYEQYF. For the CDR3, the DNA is TGTGCCAGCAGCCGGGTCGGAGGGTACGAGCAGTACTTC.

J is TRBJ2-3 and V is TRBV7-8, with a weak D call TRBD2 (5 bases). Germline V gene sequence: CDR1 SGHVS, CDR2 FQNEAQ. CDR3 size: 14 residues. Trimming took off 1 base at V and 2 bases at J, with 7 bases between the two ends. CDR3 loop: CASSLGLSTDTQYF. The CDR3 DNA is TGTGCCAGCAGCTTAGGACTATCCACAGATACGCAGTATTTT.